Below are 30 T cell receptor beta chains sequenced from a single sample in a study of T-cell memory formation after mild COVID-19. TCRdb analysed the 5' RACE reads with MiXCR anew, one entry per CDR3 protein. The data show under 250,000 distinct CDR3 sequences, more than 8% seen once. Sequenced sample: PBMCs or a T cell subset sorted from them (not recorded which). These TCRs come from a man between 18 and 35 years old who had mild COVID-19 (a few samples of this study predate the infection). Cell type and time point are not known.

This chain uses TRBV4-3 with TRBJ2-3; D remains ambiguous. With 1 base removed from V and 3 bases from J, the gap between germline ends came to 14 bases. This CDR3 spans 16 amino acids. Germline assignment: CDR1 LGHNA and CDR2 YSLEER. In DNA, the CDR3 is TGCGCCAGCAGCCAAGGTATAGCCACCTTGACAGATACGCAGTATTTT. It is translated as CASSQGIATLTDTQYF.

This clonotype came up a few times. The DNA of the CDR3 is TGCAGTGCTAGAGTAGCGGGACGGGAAAGGGATACGCAGTATTTT. Translating gives CSARVAGRERDTQYF. The genes are TRBV20-1 and TRBJ2-3; 8 bases map to TRBD2. Germline V lookup: CDR1 DFQATT, CDR2 SNEGSKA (reference sequence). The J segment lost 6 bases and the V segment lost 1 base, leaving 9 bases of the junction unmatched. The CDR3 spans 15 residues.

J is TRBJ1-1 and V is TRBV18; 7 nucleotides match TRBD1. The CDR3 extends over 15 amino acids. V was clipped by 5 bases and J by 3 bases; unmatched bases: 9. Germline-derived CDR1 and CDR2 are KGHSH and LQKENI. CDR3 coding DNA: TGTGCCAGCTCAGGGCAGGGGGGGACCCACACTGAAGCTTTCTTT. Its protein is CASSGQGGTHTEAFF. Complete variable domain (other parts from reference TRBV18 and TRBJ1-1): NAGVMQNPRHLVRRRGQEARLRCSPMKGHSHVYWYRQLPEEGLKFMVYLQKENIIDESGMPKERFSAEFPKEGPSILRIQQVVRGDSAAYFCASSGQGGTHTEAFFGQGTRLTVV.

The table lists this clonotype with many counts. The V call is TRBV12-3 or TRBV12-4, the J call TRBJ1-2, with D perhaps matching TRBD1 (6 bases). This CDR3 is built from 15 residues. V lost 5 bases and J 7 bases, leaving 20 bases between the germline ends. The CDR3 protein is CASSLSVGGISGYTF. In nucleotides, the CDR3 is TGTGCCAGCAGTCTTTCTGTAGGGGGGATTTCTGGCTACACCTTC.

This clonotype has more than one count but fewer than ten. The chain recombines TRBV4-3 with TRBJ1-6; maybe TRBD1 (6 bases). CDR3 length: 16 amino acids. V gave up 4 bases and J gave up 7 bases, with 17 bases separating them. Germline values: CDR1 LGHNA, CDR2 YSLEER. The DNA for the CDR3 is TGCGCCAGCAGCCCCGGGGGGCAGGGAGGCAATTCACCCCTCCACTTT. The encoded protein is CASSPGGQGGNSPLHF.

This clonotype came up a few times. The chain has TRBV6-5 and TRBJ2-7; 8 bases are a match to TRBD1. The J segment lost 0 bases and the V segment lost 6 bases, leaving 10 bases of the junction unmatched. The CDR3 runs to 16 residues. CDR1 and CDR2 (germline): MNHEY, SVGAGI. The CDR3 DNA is TGTGCCAGCAGACCCACGCGGACAGGGAGCTCCTACGAGCAGTACGTC. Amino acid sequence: CASRPTRTGSSYEQYV.

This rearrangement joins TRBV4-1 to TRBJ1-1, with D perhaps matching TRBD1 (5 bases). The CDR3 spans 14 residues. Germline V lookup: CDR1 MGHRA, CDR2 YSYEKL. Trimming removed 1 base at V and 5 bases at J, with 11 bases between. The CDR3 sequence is CASSQAGLGTEAFF. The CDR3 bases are TGCGCCAGCAGCCAAGCAGGGCTGGGGACTGAAGCTTTCTTT.

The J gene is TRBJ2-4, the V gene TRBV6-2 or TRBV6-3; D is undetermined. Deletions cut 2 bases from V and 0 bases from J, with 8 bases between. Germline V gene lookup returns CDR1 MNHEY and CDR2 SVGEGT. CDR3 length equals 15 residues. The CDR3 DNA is TGTGCCAGCAGTTACGGTCAAATAGCCAAAAACATTCAGTACTTC. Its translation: CASSYGQIAKNIQYF.

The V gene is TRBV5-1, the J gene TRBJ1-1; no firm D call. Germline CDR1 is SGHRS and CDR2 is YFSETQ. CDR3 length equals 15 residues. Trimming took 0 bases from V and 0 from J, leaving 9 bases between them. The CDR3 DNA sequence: TGCGCCAGCAGCTTGGCCCGGGCGATGAACACTGAAGCTTTCTTT. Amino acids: CASSLARAMNTEAFF. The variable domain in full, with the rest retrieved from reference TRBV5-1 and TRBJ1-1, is KAGVTQTPRYLIKTRGQQVTLSCSPISGHRSVSWYQQTPGQGLQFLFEYFSETQRNKGNFPGRFSGRQFSNSRSEMNVSTLELGDSALYLCASSLARAMNTEAFFGQGTRLTVV.

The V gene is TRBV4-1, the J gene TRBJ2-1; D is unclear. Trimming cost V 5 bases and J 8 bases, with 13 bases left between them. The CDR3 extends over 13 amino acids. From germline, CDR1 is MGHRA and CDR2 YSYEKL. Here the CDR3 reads CASSSGRPDEQFF. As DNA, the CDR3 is TGCGCCAGCAGCTCCGGCCGGCCGGATGAGCAGTTCTTC.

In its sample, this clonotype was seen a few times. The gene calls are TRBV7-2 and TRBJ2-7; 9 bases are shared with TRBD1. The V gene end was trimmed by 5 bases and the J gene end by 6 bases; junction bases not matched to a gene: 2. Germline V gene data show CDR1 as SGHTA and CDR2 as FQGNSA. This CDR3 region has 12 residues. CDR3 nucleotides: TGTGCCAGCAGCCGGACAGGGGCCGAGCAGTACGTC. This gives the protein CASSRTGAEQYV.

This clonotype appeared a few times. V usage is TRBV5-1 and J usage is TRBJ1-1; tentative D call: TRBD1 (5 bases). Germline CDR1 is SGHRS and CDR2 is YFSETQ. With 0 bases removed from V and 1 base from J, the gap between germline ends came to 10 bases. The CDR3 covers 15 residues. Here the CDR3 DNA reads TGCGCCAGCAGCTTGGTAGGGGTGAGGAACACTGAAGCTTTCTTT. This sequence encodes CASSLVGVRNTEAFF.

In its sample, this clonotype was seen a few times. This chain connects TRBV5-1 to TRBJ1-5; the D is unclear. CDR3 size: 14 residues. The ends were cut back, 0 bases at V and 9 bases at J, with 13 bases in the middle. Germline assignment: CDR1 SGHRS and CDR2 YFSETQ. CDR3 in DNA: TGCGCCAGCAGCTTGGCAGGTGATGTTGGGCCCCAGCATTTT. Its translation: CASSLAGDVGPQHF.

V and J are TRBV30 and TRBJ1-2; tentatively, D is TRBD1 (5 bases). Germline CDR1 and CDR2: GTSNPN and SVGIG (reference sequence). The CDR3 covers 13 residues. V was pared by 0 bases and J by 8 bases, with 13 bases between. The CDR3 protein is CAWSVQAGNGYTF. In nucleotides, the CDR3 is TGTGCCTGGAGTGTACAGGCAGGGAACGGCTACACCTTC. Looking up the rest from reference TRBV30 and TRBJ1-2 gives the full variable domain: SQTIHQWPATLVQPVGSPLSLECTVEGTSNPNLYWYRQAAGRGLQLLFYSVGIGQISSEVPQNLSASRPQDRQFILSSKKLLLSDSGFYLCAWSVQAGNGYTFGSGTRLTVV.

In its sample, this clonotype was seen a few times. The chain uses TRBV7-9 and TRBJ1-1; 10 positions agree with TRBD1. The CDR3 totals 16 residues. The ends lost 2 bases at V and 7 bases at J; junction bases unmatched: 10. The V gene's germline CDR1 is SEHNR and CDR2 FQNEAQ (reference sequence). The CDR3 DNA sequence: TGTGCCAGCAGCTTAAGGGGAGACAGGGGGCTGGATGAAGCTTTCTTT. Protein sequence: CASSLRGDRGLDEAFF.

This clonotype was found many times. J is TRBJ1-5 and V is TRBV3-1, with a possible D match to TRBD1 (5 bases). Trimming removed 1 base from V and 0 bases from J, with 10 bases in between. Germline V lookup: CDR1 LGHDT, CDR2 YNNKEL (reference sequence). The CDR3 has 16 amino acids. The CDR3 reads CASSQGGGYSNQPQHF. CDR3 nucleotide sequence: TGTGCCAGCAGCCAAGGGGGGGGGTATAGCAATCAGCCCCAGCATTTT.

The CDR3 bases are TGTGCCAGCAGCTTACGCGCCCGGGGGGGTCGGAACACTGAAGCTTTCTTT. Encoded protein: CASSLRARGGRNTEAFF. The chain joins TRBV7-2 to TRBJ1-1, with D tentatively TRBD1 (5 bases). V dropped 2 bases and J dropped 1 base, with 17 bases sitting between them. In germline, CDR1 is SGHTA, CDR2 FQGNSA. This CDR3 spans 17 amino acids.

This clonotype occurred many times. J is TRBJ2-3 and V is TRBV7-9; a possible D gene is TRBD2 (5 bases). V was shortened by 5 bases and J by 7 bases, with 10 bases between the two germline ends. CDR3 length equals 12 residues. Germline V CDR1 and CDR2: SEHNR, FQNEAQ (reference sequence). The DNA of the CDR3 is TGTGCCAGCAGCCAGGACTTCAATACGCAGTATTTT. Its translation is CASSQDFNTQYF.

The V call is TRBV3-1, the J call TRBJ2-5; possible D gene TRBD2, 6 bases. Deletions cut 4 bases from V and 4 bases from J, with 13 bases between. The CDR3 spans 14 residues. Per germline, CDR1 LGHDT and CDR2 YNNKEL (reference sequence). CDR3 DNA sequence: TGTGCCAGCAGCCCCCGGGAGTTTAGAGAGACCCAGTACTTC. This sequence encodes CASSPREFRETQYF.

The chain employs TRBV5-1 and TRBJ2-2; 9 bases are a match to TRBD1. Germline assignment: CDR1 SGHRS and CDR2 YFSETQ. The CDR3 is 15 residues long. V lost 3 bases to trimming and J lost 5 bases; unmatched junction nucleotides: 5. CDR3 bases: TGCGCCAGCAGCTACAGGGGGCGCAGGACCGGGGAGCTGTTTTTT. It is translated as CASSYRGRRTGELFF.

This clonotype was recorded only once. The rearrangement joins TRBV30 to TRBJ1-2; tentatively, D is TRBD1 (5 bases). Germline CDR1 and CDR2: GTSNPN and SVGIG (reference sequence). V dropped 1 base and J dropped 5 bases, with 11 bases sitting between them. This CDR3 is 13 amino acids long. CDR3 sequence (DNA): TGTGCCTGGAGTGCACCTGGGGGGTATGGCTACACCTTC. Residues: CAWSAPGGYGYTF.

This CDR3 reads CASSQGKTYEQYF. The CDR3, as DNA: TGTGCCAGCTCCCAAGGAAAAACCTACGAGCAGTACTTC. This chain connects TRBV4-2 to TRBJ2-7, with D uncertain. The V end lost 8 bases, the J end lost 2 bases, and 13 bases lay between the germline ends. CDR3 length: 13 amino acids. Germline-derived CDR1 and CDR2 are LGHNA and YNFKEQ.

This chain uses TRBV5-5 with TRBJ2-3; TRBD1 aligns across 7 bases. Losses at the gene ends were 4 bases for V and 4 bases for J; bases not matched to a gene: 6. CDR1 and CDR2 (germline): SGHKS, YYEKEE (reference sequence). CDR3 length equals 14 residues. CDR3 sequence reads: CASSIDRAADTQYF. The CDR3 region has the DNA TGTGCCAGCAGCATCGACAGGGCGGCAGATACGCAGTATTTT.

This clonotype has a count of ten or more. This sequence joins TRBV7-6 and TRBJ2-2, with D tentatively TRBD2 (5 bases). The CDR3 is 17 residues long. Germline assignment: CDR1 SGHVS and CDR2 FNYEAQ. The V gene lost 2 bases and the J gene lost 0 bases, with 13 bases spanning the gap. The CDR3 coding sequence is TGTGCCAGCAGCTTAAGGTCAGGAGCGGCGAACACCGGGGAGCTGTTTTTT. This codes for CASSLRSGAANTGELFF.

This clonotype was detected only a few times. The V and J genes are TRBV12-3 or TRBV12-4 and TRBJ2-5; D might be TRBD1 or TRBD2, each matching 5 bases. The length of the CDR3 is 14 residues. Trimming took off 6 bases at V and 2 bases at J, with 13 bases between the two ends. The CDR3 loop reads CASSPLEGQETQYF. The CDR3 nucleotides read TGTGCCAGCAGCCCTCTAGAGGGGCAAGAGACCCAGTACTTC.

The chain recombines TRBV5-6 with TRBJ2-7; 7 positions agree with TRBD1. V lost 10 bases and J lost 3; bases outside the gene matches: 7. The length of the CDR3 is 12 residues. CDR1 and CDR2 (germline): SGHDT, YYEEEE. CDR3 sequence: CARRGQNYEQYV. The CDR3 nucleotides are TGTGCCCGCCGGGGACAGAACTACGAGCAGTACGTC.

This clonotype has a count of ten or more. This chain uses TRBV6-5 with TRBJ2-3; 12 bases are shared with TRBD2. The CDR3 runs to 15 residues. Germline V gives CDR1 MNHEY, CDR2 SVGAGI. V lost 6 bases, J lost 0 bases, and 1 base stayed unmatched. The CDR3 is CASSGLAGSTDTQYF. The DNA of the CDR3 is TGTGCCAGCAGCGGACTAGCGGGGAGCACAGATACGCAGTATTTT.

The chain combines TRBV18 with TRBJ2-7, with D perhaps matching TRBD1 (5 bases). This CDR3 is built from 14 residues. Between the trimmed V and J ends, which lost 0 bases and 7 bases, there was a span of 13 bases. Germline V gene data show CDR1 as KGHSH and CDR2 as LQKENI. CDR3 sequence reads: CASSPPSGSGEQYF. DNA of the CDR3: TGTGCCAGCTCACCACCGTCCGGGTCAGGGGAGCAGTACTTC.

CDR3 in DNA: TGTGCCAGCAGCAACTCCGGGACAGACTATGGCTACACCTTC. It encodes CASSNSGTDYGYTF. This sequence joins TRBV5-6 and TRBJ1-2; 7 bases map to TRBD1. The CDR3 runs 14 residues. J was trimmed by 3 bases and V by 4 bases; bases with no gene match: 6. Per germline, CDR1 SGHDT and CDR2 YYEEEE. Based on the CDR3 plus reference TRBV5-6 and TRBJ1-2, the full variable domain is DAGVTQSPTHLIKTRGQQVTLRCSPKSGHDTVSWYQQALGQGPQFIFQYYEEEERQRGNFPDRFSGHQFPNYSSELNVNALLLGDSALYLCASSNSGTDYGYTFGSGTRLTVV.

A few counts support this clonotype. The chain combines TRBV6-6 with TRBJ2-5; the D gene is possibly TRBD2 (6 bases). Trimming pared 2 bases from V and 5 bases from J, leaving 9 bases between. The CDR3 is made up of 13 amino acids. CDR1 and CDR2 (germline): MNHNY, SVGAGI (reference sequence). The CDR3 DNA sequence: TGTGCCAGCAGTTACCGGAGGGCGGAGACCCAGTACTTC. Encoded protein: CASSYRRAETQYF.